This TCR beta chain was retrieved from a study of siplizumab effects on memory and regulatory T cells. Measured with immunoSEQ multiplex PCR; TCRdb has only the in-frame clones, and not every one. The sample lists approximately 94,000 clones, over 95% occurring once. The CDR3 extends over 14 amino acids. The germline V gene encodes CDR1 SGHRS and CDR2 YFSETQ. The junction had 3 bases not matched to a gene; V was cut back by 4 bases and J by 2 bases. To note about this clone: Its antigen remains unknown.

Study results and limitations: Tracing alloreactive clones into unstimulated subsets worked for only a minor fraction of them. Proliferating siplizumab-culture Treg suppressive function went unconfirmed. The majority of clones, roughly 80-95% of proliferating CD4+ or CD8+ clones, lacked an assignable naive or memory phenotype.

The chain has TRBV5-1 and TRBJ2-7; 10 nucleotides match TRBD1. Material: naive CD4+ T cells sorted from blood. The clonotype comes from a human donor in good health. The DNA for the CDR3 is TGCGCCAGCAGCCTCGGACAGGGGGCCTACGAGCAGTACTTC. Translation gives CASSLGQGAYEQYF.